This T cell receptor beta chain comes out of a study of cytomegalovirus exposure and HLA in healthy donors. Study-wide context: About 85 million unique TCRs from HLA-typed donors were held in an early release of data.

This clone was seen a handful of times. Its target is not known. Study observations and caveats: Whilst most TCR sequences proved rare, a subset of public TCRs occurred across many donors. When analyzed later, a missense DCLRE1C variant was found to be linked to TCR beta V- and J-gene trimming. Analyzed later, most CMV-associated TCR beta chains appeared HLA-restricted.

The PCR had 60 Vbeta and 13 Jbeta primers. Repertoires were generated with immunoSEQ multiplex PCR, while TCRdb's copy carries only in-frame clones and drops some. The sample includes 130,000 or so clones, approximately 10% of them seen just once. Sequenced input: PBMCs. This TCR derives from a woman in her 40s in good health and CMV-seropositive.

In nucleotides, the CDR3 is TGTGCCAGCAGTGATTGGGGGGTGGCGGATTCACCCCTCCACTTT. Translating gives CASSDWGVADSPLHF. The chain carries TRBV2 and TRBJ1-6, with D perhaps matching TRBD1 (5 bases). The CDR3 is 15 residues long. Trimming left V 3 bases short and J 8 bases short, with 14 bases between. Germline CDR1 reads SNHLY; CDR2 reads FYNNEI.